One and the same sample provided the 6 T cell receptor beta chains below, sequenced in a study of blood T cell repertoires in COVID-19. TCRdb keeps only in-frame clones here, not all; method: immunoSEQ multiplex PCR. The sample lists over 60,000 clones; roughly 90% were seen once. What was sequenced was peripheral blood. These receptors originate from a woman aged 80 or over with active or convalescent COVID-19.

The chain has TRBV11-1 and TRBJ1-1, with D perhaps matching TRBD1 (6 bases). With 2 bases removed from V and 3 bases from J, the gap between germline ends came to 7 bases. There are 13 residues in the CDR3. Germline V lookup: CDR1 SGHAT, CDR2 FQDESV (reference sequence). The DNA for the CDR3 is TGTGCCAGCAGCTTACAGGGGTACACTGAAGCTTTCTTT. Translation: CASSLQGYTEAFF.

The chain has TRBV27 and TRBJ2-5; TRBD1 aligns across 9 bases. V dropped 4 bases and J dropped 0; count of bases not matched to a gene: 15. This CDR3 is built from 19 residues. Germline CDR1 is MNHEY and CDR2 is SMNVEV (reference sequence). The CDR3 DNA sequence: TGTGCCAGCAGTTCCACAACAGGGGGCGCGGTTCGGGACCAAGAGACCCAGTACTTC. This gives the protein CASSSTTGGAVRDQETQYF.

J is TRBJ1-3 and V is TRBV29-1, with 7 positions matching TRBD1. CDR3 length equals 14 residues. Germline assignment: CDR1 SQVTM and CDR2 ANQGSEA. Trimming at V came to 4 bases and at J to 1 base, leaving 4 bases not matched to a gene. CDR3 sequence (DNA): TGCAGCGTTGTAGGGACAGCATCTGGAAACACCATATATTTT. Encoded protein: CSVVGTASGNTIYF.

The rearrangement uses TRBV6-6 and TRBJ2-7, with D possibly matching TRBD1 (6 bases). The CDR3 sequence is 15 residues long. Germline CDR1 reads MNHNY; CDR2 reads SVGAGI (reference sequence). V lost 4 bases to trimming and J lost 0 bases, with 13 bases between them. This CDR3 is CASSFHRDISYEQYF. CDR3 nucleotide sequence: TGTGCCAGCAGTTTCCATCGGGACATCTCCTACGAGCAGTACTTC.

The chain uses TRBV28 and TRBJ1-2; TRBD1 agrees at 7 bases. The CDR3 totals 12 residues. Trimming removed 6 bases from V and 4 bases from J; junction bases left unmatched: 2. From germline, CDR1 is MDHEN and CDR2 SYDVKM. The CDR3 nucleotides are TGTGCCAGCAGGACAGGGCTCTATGGCTACACCTTC. Translation gives CASRTGLYGYTF.

The chain employs TRBV6-2 or TRBV6-3 and TRBJ1-6; the D gene is possibly TRBD1 (5 bases). V was pared by 5 bases and J by 6 bases, with 17 bases between. CDR1 and CDR2 (germline): MNHEY, SVGEGT. CDR3 length: 16 residues. The chain's CDR3 is CASSGPSWGLNSPLHF. The CDR3 region has the DNA TGTGCCAGCAGTGGACCCTCCTGGGGCCTTAATTCACCCCTCCACTTT.